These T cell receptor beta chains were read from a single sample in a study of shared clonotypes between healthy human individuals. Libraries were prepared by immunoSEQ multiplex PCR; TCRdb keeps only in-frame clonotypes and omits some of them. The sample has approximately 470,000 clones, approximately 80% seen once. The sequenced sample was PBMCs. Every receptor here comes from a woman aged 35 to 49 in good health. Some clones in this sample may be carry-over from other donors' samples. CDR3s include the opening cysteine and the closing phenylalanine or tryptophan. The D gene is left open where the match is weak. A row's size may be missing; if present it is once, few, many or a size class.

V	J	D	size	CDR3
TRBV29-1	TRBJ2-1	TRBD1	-	CSAFGQGYNEQFF
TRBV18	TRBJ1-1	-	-	CASSRTQNTEAFF
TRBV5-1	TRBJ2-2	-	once	CASSWTVLEAGELFF
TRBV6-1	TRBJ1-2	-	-	CATGGRLDYGYTF
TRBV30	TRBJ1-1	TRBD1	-	CASGDRNTEAFF
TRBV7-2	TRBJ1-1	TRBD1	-	CASSLAIGGNTEAFF
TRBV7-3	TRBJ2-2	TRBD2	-	CASSRGLAGVTGELFF
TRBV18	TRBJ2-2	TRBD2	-	CASSPLLAGGTNTGELFF
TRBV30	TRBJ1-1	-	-	CARDSVPLNTEAFF
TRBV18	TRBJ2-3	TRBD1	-	CASSPRQGETNTQYF
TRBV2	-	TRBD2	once	CASRQRDGYNEQFF
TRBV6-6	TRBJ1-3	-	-	CASEGSGNTIYF
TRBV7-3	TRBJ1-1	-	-	CASSREMGYTEAFF
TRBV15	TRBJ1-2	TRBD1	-	CATSRLGQDYGYTF
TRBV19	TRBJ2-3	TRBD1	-	CASSIRTGSTDTQYF
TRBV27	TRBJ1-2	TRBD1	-	CASSRLDRAGGYTF
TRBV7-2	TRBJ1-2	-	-	CASSLDGMGTDGYTF
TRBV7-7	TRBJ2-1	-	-	CASSLSGQHNEQFF
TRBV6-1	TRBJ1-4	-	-	CASSEVGPPATNEKLFF
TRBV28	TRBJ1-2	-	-	CASSWAAYGYTF
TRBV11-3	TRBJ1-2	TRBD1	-	CASTLAGTGGYGYTF
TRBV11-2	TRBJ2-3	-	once	CASSLLGAGGTDTQYF
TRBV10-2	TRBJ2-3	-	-	CASSAAPEWIYTQYF
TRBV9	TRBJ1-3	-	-	CASGVGSGSGNTIYF
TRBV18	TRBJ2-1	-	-	CASSSSDEQFF
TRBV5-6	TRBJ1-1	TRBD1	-	CASSDRGNWNTEAFF
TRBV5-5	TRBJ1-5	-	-	CASSLGAGEYQPQHF
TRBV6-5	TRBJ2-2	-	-	CASGLTSNTGELFF
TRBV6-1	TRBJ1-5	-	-	CASSPRGANNQPQHF
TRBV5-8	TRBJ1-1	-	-	CASSSGPYEAFF
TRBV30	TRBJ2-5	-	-	CAWGGLSQETQYF
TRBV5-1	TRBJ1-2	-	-	CASSLNPEANYGYTF
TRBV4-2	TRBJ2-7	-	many	CASSQEVGVGGNEQYF
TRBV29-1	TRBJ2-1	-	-	CSVEGGGGSYNEQFF
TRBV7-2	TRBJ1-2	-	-	CASSSGPGNGYTF
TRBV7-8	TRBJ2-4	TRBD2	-	CASSRIAGGENIQYF
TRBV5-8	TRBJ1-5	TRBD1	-	CASSLLGQGAGQPQHF
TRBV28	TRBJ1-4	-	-	CASSRIHGTNEKLFF
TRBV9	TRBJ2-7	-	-	CASSVGGGTYEQYF
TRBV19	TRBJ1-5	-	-	CASSMRGPGQPQHF
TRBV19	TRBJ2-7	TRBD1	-	CASKTGDTYEQYF
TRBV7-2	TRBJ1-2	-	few	CASSAADRTNYGYTF
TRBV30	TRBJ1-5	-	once	CAWSLRDNQPQHF
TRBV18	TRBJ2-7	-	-	CASSMGFVDEQYF
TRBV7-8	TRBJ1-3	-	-	CASSPGRGSGNTIYF
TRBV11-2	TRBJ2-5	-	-	CASSLRWGVGNQETQYF
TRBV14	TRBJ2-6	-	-	CASSPGILLSGANVLTF
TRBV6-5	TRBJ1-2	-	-	CASRPGNRGYTF